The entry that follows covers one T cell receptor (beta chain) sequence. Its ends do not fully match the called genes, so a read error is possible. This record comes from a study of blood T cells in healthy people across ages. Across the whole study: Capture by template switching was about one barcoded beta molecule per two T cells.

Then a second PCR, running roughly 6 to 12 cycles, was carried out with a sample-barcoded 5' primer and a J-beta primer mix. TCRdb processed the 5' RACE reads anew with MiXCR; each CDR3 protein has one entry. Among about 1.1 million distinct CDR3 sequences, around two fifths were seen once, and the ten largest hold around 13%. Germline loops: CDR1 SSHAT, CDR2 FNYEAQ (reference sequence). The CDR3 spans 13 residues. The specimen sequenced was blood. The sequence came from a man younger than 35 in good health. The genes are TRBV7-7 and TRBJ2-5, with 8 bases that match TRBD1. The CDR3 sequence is CASSRDRLETQYF. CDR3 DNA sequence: TGTGCTAGCAGCCGGGACAGGCTCGAGACCCAGTACTTC.